A selection of T cell receptor beta chains follows, all from one sample in a study of blood T cell repertoires in COVID-19. Profiling relied on immunoSEQ multiplex PCR, and the TCRdb table lists in-frame clones only, not all of them. The sample holds 310,000 or so clones, approximately 88% seen once. Sample: PBMCs or T cells enriched from blood (not recorded which). The receptors originated from a woman under 30 who had recovered from COVID-19. CDR3s include the opening cysteine and the closing phenylalanine or tryptophan. The order of the fields is CDR3 DNA, CDR3 protein, J gene, D gene, V gene, clone size. The D gene is left open where the match is weak. Where a row states a size, it is once, few, many or the class of an expanded clone; other rows omit it.

TGTGCCAGCAGTGAAGGTGTGTTGTTAGGGGATGGCTACACCTTC | CASSEGVLLGDGYTF | TRBJ1-2 | NA | TRBV25-1 | NA
TGTGCCTGGAGTGTCCGGGGGACCACTGAAGCTTTCTTT | CAWSVRGTTEAFF | TRBJ1-1 | NA | TRBV30 | NA
TGTGCCAGCAGCCCACCGTTGGAGACTGAAGCTTTCTTT | CASSPPLETEAFF | TRBJ1-1 | NA | TRBV7-9 | NA
TGTGCCAGTCGGTTGGACAGGGTCGATGGCTACACCTTC | CASRLDRVDGYTF | TRBJ1-2 | TRBD1 | TRBV19 | NA
TGTGCCAGTAGGCCTGAGACAGGGCGCGGCTACACCTTC | CASRPETGRGYTF | TRBJ1-2 | TRBD1 | TRBV19 | once
TGTGCCAGCAGCCAAGATCCCGCGATCTCTGGAAACACCATATATTTT | CASSQDPAISGNTIYF | TRBJ1-3 | NA | TRBV14 | NA
TGTGCCAGCAGCACCGGACAGGGAGTAGCTGGAAACACCATATATTTT | CASSTGQGVAGNTIYF | TRBJ1-3 | TRBD1 | TRBV9 | NA
TGTGCCAGCAGCTATGGCGGGTCCCAGGCTTTCTTT | CASSYGGSQAFF | TRBJ1-1 | NA | TRBV28 | NA
TGTGCCAGCAGCTTAGCCGACAGCCCCTATGGCTACACCTTC | CASSLADSPYGYTF | TRBJ1-2 | NA | TRBV11-3 | NA
TGTGCCAGTAGTACACCGGGACAACATAGCAATCAGCCCCAGCATTTT | CASSTPGQHSNQPQHF | TRBJ1-5 | NA | TRBV19 | NA
TGCGCCAGCAGCCCGGGACAGGGGGGTGGCTACACCTTC | CASSPGQGGGYTF | TRBJ1-2 | TRBD1 | TRBV5-1 | NA
TGTGCCAGCAGCTCTCTGCGCGGGGCCTGGGAGCAGTTCTTC | CASSSLRGAWEQFF | TRBJ2-1 | NA | TRBV11-2 | NA
TGTGCCAGCAGTTTATCTTCCGGGAAGCTGTTTTTT | CASSLSSGKLFF | TRBJ2-2 | NA | TRBV28 | NA
TGTGCCAGCAGCGGGGGCAACAAATATGGCTACACCTTC | CASSGGNKYGYTF | TRBJ1-2 | NA | TRBV6-2/TRBV6-3 | once
TGTGCCAGTCGGATGTCGCGGGACACTGAAGCTTTCTTT | CASRMSRDTEAFF | TRBJ1-1 | NA | TRBV19 | NA
TGTGCCAGCAGTGAAGGACGGGGCAATCAGCCCCAGCATTTT | CASSEGRGNQPQHF | TRBJ1-5 | NA | TRBV2 | NA
TGTGCCAGCAGCCACAGAGACGAGCAGTACTTC | CASSHRDEQYF | TRBJ2-7 | NA | TRBV6-2/TRBV6-3 | NA
TGCGCCAGCAGCTCGATGGAGGGGGCATCGAACACCGGGGAGCTGTTTTTT | CASSSMEGASNTGELFF | TRBJ2-2 | NA | TRBV5-1 | NA
TGTGCCAGCAGCCCCCCAACGGGGAGAGACACCGGGGAGCTGTTTTTT | CASSPPTGRDTGELFF | TRBJ2-2 | NA | TRBV14 | NA
TGTGCCAGCAGCCCCCGGAGCCTGGAGACCCAGTACTTC | CASSPRSLETQYF | TRBJ2-5 | NA | TRBV6-5 | NA
TGTGCCAGCAGTTACGACAGGGGGGGAAGTCAGCCCCAGCATTTT | CASSYDRGGSQPQHF | TRBJ1-5 | TRBD1 | TRBV6-2/TRBV6-3 | NA
TGCAGCGTGACTATTACCGGGGAGCTGTTTTTT | CSVTITGELFF | TRBJ2-2 | NA | TRBV29-1 | few
TGTGCCAGTAGACAGGCCACAGATACGCAGTATTTT | CASRQATDTQYF | TRBJ2-3 | NA | TRBV19 | NA
TGTGCCAGCAGCTTACTAGGGGCTCCCCGTGATAGGAATGAGCAGTTCTTC | CASSLLGAPRDRNEQFF | TRBJ2-1 | NA | TRBV7-9 | NA
TGTGCCAGCAGTTTAGTTCGGGGGTTTGGCACTGAAGCTTTCTTT | CASSLVRGFGTEAFF | TRBJ1-1 | NA | TRBV27 | NA
TGTGCCACCAGTGATCCGACAGGAGTAAGATACAATGAGCAGTTCTTC | CATSDPTGVRYNEQFF | TRBJ2-1 | NA | TRBV24-1 | NA
TGTGCCACCAGCAGAGATTTGCGACAGATAGAAGCTTTCTTT | CATSRDLRQIEAFF | TRBJ1-1 | NA | TRBV15 | once
TGTGCCAGCAGCCAGTGGGACAGAAACTACGAGCAGTACTTC | CASSQWDRNYEQYF | TRBJ2-7 | TRBD1 | TRBV5-4 | NA
TGCGCCAGCAGCCCAATCTGGGCGGGGGGGCCAAATGAGCAGTTCTTC | CASSPIWAGGPNEQFF | TRBJ2-1 | TRBD2 | TRBV4-3 | NA
TGTGCCAGCAGCCAAGGGTCAGGCAACAATGAGCAGTTCTTC | CASSQGSGNNEQFF | TRBJ2-1 | NA | TRBV4-2 | NA
TGTGCCAGCAGCGCCGGTGTGGACACTGAAGCTTTCTTT | CASSAGVDTEAFF | TRBJ1-1 | NA | TRBV7-2 | NA
TGTGCCAGCAGCCCAGGGAGGAGGTCTGAAGCTTTCTTT | CASSPGRRSEAFF | TRBJ1-1 | NA | TRBV7-8 | few
TGCGCCAGCAGCCAGGGGGGGGCTACGGCTGCTGCGAATGAAAAACTGTTTTTT | CASSQGGATAAANEKLFF | TRBJ1-4 | NA | TRBV4-3 | NA
TGTGCCAGCAAGCTCGGGACAGGGAGGGAAAAACTGTTTTTT | CASKLGTGREKLFF | TRBJ1-4 | TRBD1 | TRBV25-1 | NA
TGTGCCGCACGCCCCGCGGGGACTTCGGGGGGCTACACCTTC | CAARPAGTSGGYTF | TRBJ1-2 | NA | TRBV11-3 | NA
TGTGCCAGCAGCTTACGCTTCAGGCCTAGCGGGGGCACAGATACGCAGTATTTT | CASSLRFRPSGGTDTQYF | TRBJ2-3 | TRBD2 | TRBV7-9 | NA
TGCGCCAGCAGCCAAAGCGGGCCTGCACTAGCGGGACGTGAGACCCAGTACTTC | CASSQSGPALAGRETQYF | TRBJ2-5 | TRBD2 | TRBV4-1 | NA
TGTGCCAGCAGCTCTCAGACATCCTTTATTAACTATGGCTACACCTTC | CASSSQTSFINYGYTF | TRBJ1-2 | NA | TRBV7-8 | NA
TGTGCCAGCAGCTTAGGACTCCACAATGAGCAGTTCTTC | CASSLGLHNEQFF | TRBJ2-1 | NA | TRBV7-2 | NA
TGCGCCAGCAGCCAAGATTTGAGCACTGAAGCTTTCTTT | CASSQDLSTEAFF | TRBJ1-1 | NA | TRBV4-3 | NA
TGCGCCAGCAGCCCCAGGGCCGGGGAGCTGTTTTTT | CASSPRAGELFF | TRBJ2-2 | NA | TRBV4-1 | NA
TGTGCCAGCAGTGAAGCGCTCCGACAGGCTTTTGAAGCTTTCTTT | CASSEALRQAFEAFF | TRBJ1-1 | NA | TRBV2 | NA
TGTGCCATCAGTGAGGACAGGGGCTCCACAGATACGCAGTATTTT | CAISEDRGSTDTQYF | TRBJ2-3 | TRBD1 | TRBV10-3 | NA
TGTGCCAGCAGCCCTAGCGGTAAAGAGACCCAGTACTTC | CASSPSGKETQYF | TRBJ2-5 | TRBD2 | TRBV11-2 | once
TGTGCCAGCAGCTTAGACGCAGGTCTGAGCTCCTATAATTCACCCCTCCACTTT | CASSLDAGLSSYNSPLHF | TRBJ1-6 | NA | TRBV7-6 | NA
TGTGCCAGCAGCTTCGAGGAGCGGCACACAGATACGCAGTATTTT | CASSFEERHTDTQYF | TRBJ2-3 | NA | TRBV7-3 | NA
TGTGCCAGCAGCCAAGTGGGCACAGGGTACACCGGGGAGCTGTTTTTT | CASSQVGTGYTGELFF | TRBJ2-2 | NA | TRBV4-2 | NA
TGCGCCAGCAGCCAAGATCCTACGGCGGGAGTAATGAATGAGCAGTTCTTC | CASSQDPTAGVMNEQFF | TRBJ2-1 | TRBD2 | TRBV4-1 | NA
TGTGCCAGCAGTGAAGGAGGGGGGGCATTCTACGAGCAGTACTTC | CASSEGGGAFYEQYF | TRBJ2-7 | NA | TRBV2 | NA
TGTGCCTGGAGTAAGACAGGGTATGGCTACACCTTC | CAWSKTGYGYTF | TRBJ1-2 | TRBD1 | TRBV30 | NA
TGTGCCAGCAGCCACTTCGGCGGGGGATCCTACGAGCAGTACTTC | CASSHFGGGSYEQYF | TRBJ2-7 | TRBD2 | TRBV13 | NA
TGCGCCAGCAGGAGACAGCCAGGTACTAATGAAAAACTGTTTTTT | CASRRQPGTNEKLFF | TRBJ1-4 | NA | TRBV4-3 | NA
TGCGCCAGCAGCTTGGACGGTGAAGAGACCCAGTACTTC | CASSLDGEETQYF | TRBJ2-5 | NA | TRBV5-1 | NA
TGTGCCAGCAGTGTCTATCAACTAGCGGGGAGAATGAGTACGCAGTATTTT | CASSVYQLAGRMSTQYF | TRBJ2-3 | TRBD2 | TRBV27 | NA
TGTGCCATTACAACGGGGGGTGGCACTAATGAAAAACTGTTTTTT | CAITTGGGTNEKLFF | TRBJ1-4 | NA | TRBV7-6 | NA
TGTGCCAGCAGTCCCGGACTAGCGGGTTCAGAGACCCAGTACTTC | CASSPGLAGSETQYF | TRBJ2-5 | TRBD2 | TRBV28 | NA
TGTGCCAGCAGTTTACTAATTTTCCCGGACGTCCCGGGGGGTTCACCCCTCCACTTT | CASSLLIFPDVPGGSPLHF | TRBJ1-6 | NA | TRBV27 | NA
TGTGCCAGCAGCCACTCAGGAGGTGGTGGCTACACCTTC | CASSHSGGGGYTF | TRBJ1-2 | NA | TRBV7-9 | few
TGTGCCAGCAGTGAATTACGGAACGACAGGTCTAATGAAAAACTGTTTTTT | CASSELRNDRSNEKLFF | TRBJ1-4 | NA | TRBV6-1 | NA
TGTGCCAGCAGTTACTGGCAGGGGAGCACAGATACGCAGTATTTT | CASSYWQGSTDTQYF | TRBJ2-3 | NA | TRBV6-2/TRBV6-3 | NA